This T cell receptor (beta chain) was captured in a study of blood T cells in healthy people across ages. The CDR3 has 14 amino acids. CDR1 is MNHEY and CDR2 is SVGEGT in the germline V gene. V was cut by 4 bases and J by 6 bases, with 16 bases left in between. A J-beta primer mix and a sample-barcoded 5' primer were used in a second PCR of about 7 to 11 cycles. In TCRdb, the 5' RACE reads were re-called with MiXCR into one record per CDR3 protein. The sample yields fewer than 900,000 distinct CDR3 sequences, over 45% seen once. The rearrangement joins TRBV6-2 or TRBV6-3 to TRBJ2-7; D could derive from TRBD1 or TRBD2 (5 bases each). Specimen: blood. This TCR was sampled from a woman in her sixties in good health. In nucleotides, the CDR3 is TGTGCCAGCAGTTTCGGGACCACCACCGGCGAGCAGTACTTC. Its protein is CASSFGTTTGEQYF.